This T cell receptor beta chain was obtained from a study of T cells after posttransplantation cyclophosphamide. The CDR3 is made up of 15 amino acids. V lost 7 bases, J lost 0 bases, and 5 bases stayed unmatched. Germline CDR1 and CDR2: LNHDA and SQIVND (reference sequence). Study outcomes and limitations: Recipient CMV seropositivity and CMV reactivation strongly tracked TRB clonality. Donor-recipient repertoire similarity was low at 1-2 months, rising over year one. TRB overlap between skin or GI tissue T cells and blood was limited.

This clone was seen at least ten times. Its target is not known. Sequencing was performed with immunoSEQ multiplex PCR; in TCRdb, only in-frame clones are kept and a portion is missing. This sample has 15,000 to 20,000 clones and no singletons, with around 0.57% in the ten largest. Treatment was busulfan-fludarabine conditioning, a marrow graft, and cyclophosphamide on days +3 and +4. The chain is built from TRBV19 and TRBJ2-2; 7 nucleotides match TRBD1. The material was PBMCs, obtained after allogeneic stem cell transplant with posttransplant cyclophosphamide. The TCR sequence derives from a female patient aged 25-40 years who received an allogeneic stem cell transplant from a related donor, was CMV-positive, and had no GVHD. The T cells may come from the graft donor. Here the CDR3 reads CASTPGTANTGELFF. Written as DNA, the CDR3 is TGTGCCAGTACCCCCGGGACAGCGAACACCGGGGAGCTGTTTTTT.